The present T cell receptor (beta chain) was sequenced within a study of chemoradiotherapy in HPV16-positive cancers (dated 2022 in TCRdb). Regarding the complete study: Candidate HPV-specific T-cell clones and common TCR motifs were defined by functional T-cell assays performed on cells from a couple of HPV16-positive patients. The candidate HPV-specific TCRs and motifs were then tracked in TCR repertoires from 80 to 95 patients with HPV-related cancers. The study set out to ask whether T-cell immunity against the HPV oncoproteins E6 and E7 changes over the course of chemoradiotherapy and whether that immunity affects survival.

Repertoires were sampled repeatedly over the course of chemoradiotherapy so that clonal expansion in the tumor microenvironment could be followed. As regards this clone: This clone's antigen is unknown. Qualities for individual bases were not recorded, and no much larger clone is one base off.

The method was the immunoSEQ multiplex PCR assay. TCRdb's version of the immuneACCESS table is confined to in-frame rearrangements and falls short of the full clone set. An unresolved V gene accounts for under half of the shortfall where checked; the remainder is of unknown origin. This sample comprises roughly 1,200 clones, more than 70% of them detected only once. The ten largest account for around 5.3% of the sample. What the work shows at the level of the full study, not this receptor alone: Expansion of candidate HPV-specific clones and E7-related TCR motifs was observed in the tumor microenvironment during treatment, whereas no such expansion was observed for non-HPV-specific T cells. Only a couple of HPV16-positive patients were used to derive the functional definition of HPV-specific T cells, and the survival association was reported for HPV16-positive patients. In HPV16-positive patients, expansion of HPV-responsive T cells during chemoradiotherapy was found to be associated with improved recurrence-free survival.

V loses 5 bases of germline sequence and J loses 5 bases, and the interval between the two ends is 16 bases. The CDR3 numbers 15 residues from cysteine through phenylalanine. Only CDR3 DNA remains: 45 bases, in frame from the first base. CDR1 and CDR2 are drawn from the germline V gene: SGHTA, FQGTGA. The chain uses TRBV7-3 and TRBJ2-1; TRBD1 is a possible D gene, resting on 7 matching bases. The input for sequencing was tumor tissue, taken from a patient who underwent chemoradiotherapy. This receptor was obtained from a human donor with HPV-associated anogenital cancer. CDR3 region: CASSRLGQAHNEQFF. The DNA reads TGTGCCAGCAGCCGACTAGGACAGGCCCACAATGAGCAGTTCTTC.